This T cell receptor (beta chain) emerged from a study of T cell repertoires in cytomegalovirus infection. Study-level information: Epitope selection comprised recently identified HLA-C-restricted CMV epitopes and well-studied HLA-B-restricted CMV epitopes. Based on public TCR beta signatures, there were indications of CMV infection and of a matching HLA type. Findings and limits, study-wide: Cumulative frequency (of public TCR beta family members) identified carriers of CMV plus the relevant HLA. Within the response measured ex vivo, HLA-C-restricted CMV-specific TCR beta clonotypes were dominant.

V gave up 6 bases and J gave up 3 bases, with 8 bases separating them. CDR1 is MNHEY and CDR2 is SMNVEV in the germline V gene (reference sequence). This CDR3 is built from 12 residues. One entry per CDR3 protein results from TCRdb running MiXCR on the reads. The sample has 750,000 to 950,000 distinct CDR3 sequences; about 27% are singletons. Many counts were recorded for this clonotype. Antigen: not known. The chain combines TRBV27 with TRBJ1-2; D unresolved. Sequencing used cultured CD8+ T cells from PBMCs, obtained from culture after CMV antigen stimulation. This TCR derives from a human donor in good health (CMV status not recorded). Some clones in this sample may be carry-over from other donors' samples. The DNA for the CDR3 is TGTGCCAGCAGCTCGGGGTACTATGGCTACACCTTC. Protein product: CASSSGYYGYTF.